This T cell receptor beta chain was sequenced in a study of blood T cell repertoires in COVID-19. Study in general: Spain, Italy and the United States supplied samples that represented acute and convalescent COVID-19. T cells, B-cell-depleted T cells, or PBMCs supplied cDNA or gDNA.

Donors of Cohort 3 who recovered were those that had two negative PCRs, clearance, or symptom resolution. Methods used by the authors: Nucleated cell counts were estimated from reference gene primer amplification. Repertoires were generated with immunoSEQ multiplex PCR, while TCRdb's copy carries only in-frame clones and drops some. For V, J and clone size, that table is used; D and trimming come from the DNA. The data hold about 380,000 clones, with more than 75% observed a single time. The germline CDR1 and CDR2 sequences are SEHNR and FQNEAQ (reference sequence). There are 14 residues in the CDR3. Trimming shortened V by 7 bases and J by 0 bases, and 12 bases separated the two germline ends.

The V call is TRBV7-9, the J call TRBJ1-1; D uncertain. Specimen: PBMCs or T cells enriched from blood (not recorded which). This clonotype was sampled from a man aged 30-40 years who had recovered from COVID-19. The CDR3 protein is CASNGEGLNTEAFF. The DNA of the CDR3 is TGTGCCAGCAACGGGGAGGGCCTGAACACTGAAGCTTTCTTT.